This T cell receptor (beta chain) comes out of a study of T cells in localized non-small cell lung cancer. TCRdb's copy holds only in-frame clones and misses some; the assay was immunoSEQ multiplex PCR. The table records 45,000 to 60,000 clones, roughly 85% of them present only once. The starting material was peripheral blood, obtained before any cancer treatment. The TCR comes from a woman aged 35-75 years with stage I lung adenocarcinoma.

The CDR3 sequence: CASSPETVNTEAFF. CDR3 DNA: TGTGCCAGCTCACCAGAAACAGTGAACACTGAAGCTTTCTTT. The chain carries TRBV18 and TRBJ1-1; no definite D call. Looked up from germline, CDR1 is KGHSH and CDR2 is LQKENI. The CDR3 contains 14 residues. Between the trimmed V and J ends, which lost 2 bases and 0 bases, there was a span of 7 bases.